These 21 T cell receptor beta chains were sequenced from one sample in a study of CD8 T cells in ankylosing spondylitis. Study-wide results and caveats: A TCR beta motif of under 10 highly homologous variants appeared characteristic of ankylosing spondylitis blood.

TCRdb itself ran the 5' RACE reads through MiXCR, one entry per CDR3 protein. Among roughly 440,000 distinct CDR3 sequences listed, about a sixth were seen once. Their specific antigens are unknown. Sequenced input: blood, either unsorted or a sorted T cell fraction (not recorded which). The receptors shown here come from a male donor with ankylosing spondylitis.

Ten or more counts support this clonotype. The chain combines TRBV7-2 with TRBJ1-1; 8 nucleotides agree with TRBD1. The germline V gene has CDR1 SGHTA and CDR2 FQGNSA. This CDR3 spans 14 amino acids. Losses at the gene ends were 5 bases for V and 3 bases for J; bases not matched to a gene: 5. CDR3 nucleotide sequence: TGTGCCAGCAGCCTCCAGGGGGCGGACACTGAAGCTTTCTTT. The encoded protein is CASSLQGADTEAFF.

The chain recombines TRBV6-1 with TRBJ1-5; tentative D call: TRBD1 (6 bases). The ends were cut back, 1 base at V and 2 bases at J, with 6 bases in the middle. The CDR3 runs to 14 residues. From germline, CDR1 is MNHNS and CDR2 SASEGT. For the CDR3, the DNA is TGTGCCAGCAGTGAAGGGACAGGCAATCAGCCCCAGCATTTT. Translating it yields CASSEGTGNQPQHF.

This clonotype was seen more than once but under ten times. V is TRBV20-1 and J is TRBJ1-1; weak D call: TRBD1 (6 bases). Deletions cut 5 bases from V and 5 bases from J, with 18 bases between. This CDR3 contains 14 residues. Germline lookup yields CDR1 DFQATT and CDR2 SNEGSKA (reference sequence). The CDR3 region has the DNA TGCAGTGCTCAGCCGGGGGGGCTTAGGACTGAAGCTTTCTTT. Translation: CSAQPGGLRTEAFF.

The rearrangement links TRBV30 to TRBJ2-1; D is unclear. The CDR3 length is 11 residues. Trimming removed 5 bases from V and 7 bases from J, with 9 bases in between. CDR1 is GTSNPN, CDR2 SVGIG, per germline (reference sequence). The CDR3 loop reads CAWQGSNEQFF. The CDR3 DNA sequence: TGTGCCTGGCAAGGATCTAATGAGCAGTTCTTC.

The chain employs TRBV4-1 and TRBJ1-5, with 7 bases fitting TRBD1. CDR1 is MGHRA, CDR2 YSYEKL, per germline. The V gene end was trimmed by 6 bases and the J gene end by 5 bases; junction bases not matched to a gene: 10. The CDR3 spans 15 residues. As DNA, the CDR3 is TGCGCCAGCAGTTCAGTTGACAGGGACGATCAGCCCCAGCATTTT. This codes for CASSSVDRDDQPQHF.

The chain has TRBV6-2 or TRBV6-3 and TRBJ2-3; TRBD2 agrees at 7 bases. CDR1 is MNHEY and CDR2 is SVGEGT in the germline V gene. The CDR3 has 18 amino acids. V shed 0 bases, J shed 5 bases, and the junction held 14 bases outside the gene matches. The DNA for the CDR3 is TGTGCCAGCAGTTACTCTGCGAGCGGGAACCTTAAAGGAGATACGCAGTATTTT. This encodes CASSYSASGNLKGDTQYF.

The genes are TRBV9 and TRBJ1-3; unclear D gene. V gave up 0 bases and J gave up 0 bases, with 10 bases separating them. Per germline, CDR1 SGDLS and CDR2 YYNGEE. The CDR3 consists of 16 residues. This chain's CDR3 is CASSVGFGSSGNTIYF. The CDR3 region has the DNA TGTGCCAGCAGCGTAGGGTTCGGAAGCTCTGGAAACACCATATATTTT.

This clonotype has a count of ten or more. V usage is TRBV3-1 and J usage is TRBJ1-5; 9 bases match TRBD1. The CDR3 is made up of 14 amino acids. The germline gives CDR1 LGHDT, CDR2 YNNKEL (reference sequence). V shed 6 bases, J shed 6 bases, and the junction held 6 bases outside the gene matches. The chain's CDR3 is CASSPGQGGQPQHF. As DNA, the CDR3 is TGTGCCAGCAGTCCGGGACAGGGAGGTCAGCCCCAGCATTTT.

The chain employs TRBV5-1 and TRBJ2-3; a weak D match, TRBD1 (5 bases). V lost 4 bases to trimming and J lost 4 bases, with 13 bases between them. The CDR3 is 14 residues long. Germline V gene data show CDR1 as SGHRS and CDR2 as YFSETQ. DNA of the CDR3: TGCGCCAGCAGCGATGGAAGGGGTGCAGATACGCAGTATTTT. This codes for CASSDGRGADTQYF.

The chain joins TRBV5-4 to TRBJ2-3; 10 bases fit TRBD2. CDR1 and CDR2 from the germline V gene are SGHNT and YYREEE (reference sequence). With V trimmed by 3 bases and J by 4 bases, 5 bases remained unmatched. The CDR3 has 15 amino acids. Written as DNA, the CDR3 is TGTGCCAGCAGCTCCCTGGGGACTAGCGCAGATACGCAGTATTTT. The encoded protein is CASSSLGTSADTQYF.

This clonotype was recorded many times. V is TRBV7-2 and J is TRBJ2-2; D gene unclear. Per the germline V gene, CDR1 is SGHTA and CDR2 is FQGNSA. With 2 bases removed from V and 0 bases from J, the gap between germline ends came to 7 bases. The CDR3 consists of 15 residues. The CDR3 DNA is TGTGCCAGCAGCTTACTGGTATCGAACACCGGGGAGCTGTTTTTT. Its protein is CASSLLVSNTGELFF.

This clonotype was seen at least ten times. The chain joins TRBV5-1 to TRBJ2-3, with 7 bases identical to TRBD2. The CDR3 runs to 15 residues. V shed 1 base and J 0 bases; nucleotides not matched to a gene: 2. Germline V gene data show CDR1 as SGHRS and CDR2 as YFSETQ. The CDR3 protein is CASSLTSASTDTQYF. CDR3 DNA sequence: TGCGCCAGCAGCTTGACTAGCGCTAGCACAGATACGCAGTATTTT.

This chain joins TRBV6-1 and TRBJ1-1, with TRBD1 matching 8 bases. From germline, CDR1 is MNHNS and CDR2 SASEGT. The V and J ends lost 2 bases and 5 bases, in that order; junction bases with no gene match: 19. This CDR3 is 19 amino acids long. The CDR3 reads CASSEYVIGAGGKRTEAFF. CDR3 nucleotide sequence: TGTGCCAGCAGTGAATACGTGATTGGGGCAGGGGGCAAGAGGACTGAAGCTTTCTTT.

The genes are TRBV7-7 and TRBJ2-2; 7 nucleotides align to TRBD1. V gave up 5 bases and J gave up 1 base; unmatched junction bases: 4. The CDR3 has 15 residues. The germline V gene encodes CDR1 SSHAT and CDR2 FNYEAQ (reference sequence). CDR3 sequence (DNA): TGTGCCAGCAGCCCAGGGACAGAGAACACCGGGGAGCTGTTTTTT. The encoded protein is CASSPGTENTGELFF.

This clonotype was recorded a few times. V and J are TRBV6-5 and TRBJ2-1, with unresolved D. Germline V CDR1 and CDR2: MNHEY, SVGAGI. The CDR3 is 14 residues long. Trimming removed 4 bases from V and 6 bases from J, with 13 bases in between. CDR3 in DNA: TGTGCCAGCAGTTCCCGCGCCCTCCGCAATGAGCAGTTCTTC. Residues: CASSSRALRNEQFF.

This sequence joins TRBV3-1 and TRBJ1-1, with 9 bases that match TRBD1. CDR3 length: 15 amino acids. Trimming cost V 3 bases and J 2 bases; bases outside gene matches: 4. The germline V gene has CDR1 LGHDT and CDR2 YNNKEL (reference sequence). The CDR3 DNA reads TGTGCCAGCAGCCAGCGGACAGGGGCTAACACTGAAGCTTTCTTT. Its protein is CASSQRTGANTEAFF.

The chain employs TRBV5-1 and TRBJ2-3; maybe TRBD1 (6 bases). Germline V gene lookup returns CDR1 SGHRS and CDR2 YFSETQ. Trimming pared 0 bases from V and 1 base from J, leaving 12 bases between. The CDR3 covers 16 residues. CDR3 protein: CASSLGGGYGTDTQYF. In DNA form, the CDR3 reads TGCGCCAGCAGCTTGGGAGGGGGATATGGCACAGATACGCAGTATTTT. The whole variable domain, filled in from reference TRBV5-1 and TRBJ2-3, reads KAGVTQTPRYLIKTRGQQVTLSCSPISGHRSVSWYQQTPGQGLQFLFEYFSETQRNKGNFPGRFSGRQFSNSRSEMNVSTLELGDSALYLCASSLGGGYGTDTQYFGPGTRLTVL.

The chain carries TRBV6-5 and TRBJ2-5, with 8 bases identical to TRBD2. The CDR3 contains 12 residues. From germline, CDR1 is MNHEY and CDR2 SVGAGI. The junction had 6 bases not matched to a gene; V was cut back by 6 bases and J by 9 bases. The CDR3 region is CASRRGLGAQYF. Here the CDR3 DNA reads TGTGCCAGCAGGCGGGGACTAGGGGCCCAGTACTTC.

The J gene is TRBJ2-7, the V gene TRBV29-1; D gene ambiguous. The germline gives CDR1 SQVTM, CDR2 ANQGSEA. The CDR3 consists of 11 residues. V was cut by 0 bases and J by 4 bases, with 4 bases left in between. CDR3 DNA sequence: TGCAGCGTTGAAGATCGGTACGAGCAGTACTTC. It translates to CSVEDRYEQYF.

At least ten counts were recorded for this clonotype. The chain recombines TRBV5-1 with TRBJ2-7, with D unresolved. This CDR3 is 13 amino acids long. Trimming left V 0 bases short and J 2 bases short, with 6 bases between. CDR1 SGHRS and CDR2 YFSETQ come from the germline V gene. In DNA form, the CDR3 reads TGCGCCAGCAGCTTGGACAGAGCCTACGAGCAGTACTTC. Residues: CASSLDRAYEQYF.

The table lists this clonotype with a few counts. Here the CDR3 reads CASSPPLGQKNTEAFF. In DNA form, the CDR3 reads TGTGCCAGCTCACCACCTTTGGGACAGAAAAACACTGAAGCTTTCTTT. The V gene is TRBV18, the J gene TRBJ1-1; 7 bases line up with TRBD1. Unmatched junction bases numbered 6, after V lost 0 bases and J lost 2 bases. CDR1 KGHSH and CDR2 LQKENI come from the germline V gene. The CDR3 contains 16 residues.